This T cell receptor (beta chain) comes out of a study of patients and donors after allogeneic stem cell transplantation. Using its own MiXCR run on the RT-PCR reads, TCRdb lists one record per CDR3 protein. The sample has 800,000 to 1,000,000 distinct CDR3 sequences; 18% are singletons. The CDR3 sequence is 15 residues long. V dropped 4 bases and J dropped 4 bases, with 17 bases sitting between them. Germline V gene lookup returns CDR1 SGHKS and CDR2 YYEKEE (reference sequence). This chain links TRBV5-5 with TRBJ1-1; D is unclear. This receptor was obtained from a human donor who was either an allogeneic HSCT recipient or a stem cell or donor lymphocyte infusion donor (not recorded which). It is not recorded whose cells these are; they may come from a transplant donor. Sequencing was carried out using blood, either unsorted or a sorted T cell fraction (not recorded which). Here the CDR3 DNA reads TGTGCCAGCAGCATACGGCCCCGGTCGGGCACTGAAGCTTTCTTT. This codes for CASSIRPRSGTEAFF.